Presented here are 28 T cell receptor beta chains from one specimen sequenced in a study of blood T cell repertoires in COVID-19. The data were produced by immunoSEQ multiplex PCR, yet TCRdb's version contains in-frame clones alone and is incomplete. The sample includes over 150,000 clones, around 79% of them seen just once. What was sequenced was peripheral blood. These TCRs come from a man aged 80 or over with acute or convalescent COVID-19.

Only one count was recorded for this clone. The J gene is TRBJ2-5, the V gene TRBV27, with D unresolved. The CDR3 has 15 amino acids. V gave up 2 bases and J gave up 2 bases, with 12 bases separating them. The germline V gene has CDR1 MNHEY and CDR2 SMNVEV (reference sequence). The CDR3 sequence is CASSLVADIQETQYF. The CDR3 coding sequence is TGTGCCAGCAGTTTAGTTGCCGACATACAAGAGACCCAGTACTTC.

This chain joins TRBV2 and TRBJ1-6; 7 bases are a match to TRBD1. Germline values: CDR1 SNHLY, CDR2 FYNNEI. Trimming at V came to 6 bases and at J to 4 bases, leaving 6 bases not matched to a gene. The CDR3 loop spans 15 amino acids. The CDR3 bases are TGTGCCAGCAGCCGGGACAGAACTTATAATTCACCCCTCCACTTT. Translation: CASSRDRTYNSPLHF. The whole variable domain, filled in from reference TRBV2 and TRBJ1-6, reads EPEVTQTPSHQVTQMGQEVILRCVPISNHLYFYWYRQILGQKVEFLVSFYNNEISEKSEIFDDQFSVERPDGSNFTLKIRSTKLEDSAMYFCASSRDRTYNSPLHFGNGTRLTVT.

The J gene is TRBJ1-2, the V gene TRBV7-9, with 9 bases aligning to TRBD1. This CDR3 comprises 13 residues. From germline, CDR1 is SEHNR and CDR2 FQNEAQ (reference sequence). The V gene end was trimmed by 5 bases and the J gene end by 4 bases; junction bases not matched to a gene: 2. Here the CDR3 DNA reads TGTGCCAGCAGCGCACAGGGGGCCTATGGCTACACCTTC. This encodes CASSAQGAYGYTF.

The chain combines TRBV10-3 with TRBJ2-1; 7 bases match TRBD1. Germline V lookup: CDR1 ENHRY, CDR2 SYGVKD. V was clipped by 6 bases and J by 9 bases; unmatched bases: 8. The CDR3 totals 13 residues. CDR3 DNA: TGTGCCATCAGCACTGACAGGGTAGGTGAGCAGTTCTTC. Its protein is CAISTDRVGEQFF.

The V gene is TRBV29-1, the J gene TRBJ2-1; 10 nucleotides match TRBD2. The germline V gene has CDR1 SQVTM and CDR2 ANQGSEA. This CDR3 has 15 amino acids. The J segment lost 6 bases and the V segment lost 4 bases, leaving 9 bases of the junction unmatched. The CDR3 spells CSVAAVAGGGNEQFF. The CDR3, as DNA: TGCAGCGTTGCCGCTGTAGCGGGGGGTGGCAATGAGCAGTTCTTC.

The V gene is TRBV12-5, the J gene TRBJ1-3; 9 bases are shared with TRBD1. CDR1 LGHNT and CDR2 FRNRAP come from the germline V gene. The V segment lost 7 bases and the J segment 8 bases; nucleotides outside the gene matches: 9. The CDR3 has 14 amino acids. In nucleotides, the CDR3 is TGTGCTAGTGTAAACACAGGGGGCCAAGACACCATATATTTT. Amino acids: CASVNTGGQDTIYF. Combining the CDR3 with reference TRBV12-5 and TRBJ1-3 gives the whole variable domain DARVTQTPRHKVTEMGQEVTMRCQPILGHNTVFWYRQTMMQGLELLAYFRNRAPLDDSGMPKDRFSAEMPDATLATLKIQPSEPRDSAVYFCASVNTGGQDTIYFGEGSWLTVV.

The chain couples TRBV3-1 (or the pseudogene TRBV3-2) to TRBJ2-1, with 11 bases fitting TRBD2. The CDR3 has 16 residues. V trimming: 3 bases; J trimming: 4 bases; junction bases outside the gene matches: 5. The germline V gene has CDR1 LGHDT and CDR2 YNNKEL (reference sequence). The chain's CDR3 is CASSHPGTSGYNEQFF. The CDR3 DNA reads TGTGCCAGCAGCCACCCCGGGACTAGCGGATACAATGAGCAGTTCTTC.

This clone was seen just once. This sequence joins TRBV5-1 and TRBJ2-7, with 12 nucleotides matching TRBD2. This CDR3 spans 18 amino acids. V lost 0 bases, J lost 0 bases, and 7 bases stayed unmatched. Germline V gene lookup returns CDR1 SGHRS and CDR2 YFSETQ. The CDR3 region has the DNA TGCGCCAGCAGCTTGGGTCTAGCGGGGGGGAAGTTCTCCTACGAGCAGTACTTC. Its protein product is CASSLGLAGGKFSYEQYF.

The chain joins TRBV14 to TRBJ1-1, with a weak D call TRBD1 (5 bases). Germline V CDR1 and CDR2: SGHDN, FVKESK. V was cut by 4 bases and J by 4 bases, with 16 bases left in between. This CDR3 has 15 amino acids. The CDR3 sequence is CASSPVLLGRTEAFF. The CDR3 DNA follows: TGTGCCAGCAGCCCCGTCCTGTTGGGGCGCACTGAAGCTTTCTTT.

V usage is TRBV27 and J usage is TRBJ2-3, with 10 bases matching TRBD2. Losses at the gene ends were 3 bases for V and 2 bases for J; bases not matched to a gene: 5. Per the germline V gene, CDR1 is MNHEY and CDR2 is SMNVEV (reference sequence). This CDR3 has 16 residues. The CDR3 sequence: CASSFLLAGLTDTQYF. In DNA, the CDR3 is TGTGCCAGCAGTTTCTTACTAGCGGGGCTCACAGATACGCAGTATTTT.

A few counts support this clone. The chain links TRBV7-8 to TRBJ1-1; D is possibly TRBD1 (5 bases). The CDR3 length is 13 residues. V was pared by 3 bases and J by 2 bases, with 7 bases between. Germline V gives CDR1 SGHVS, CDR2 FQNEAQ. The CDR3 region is CASSLTVNTEAFF. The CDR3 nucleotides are TGTGCCAGCAGCTTGACAGTTAACACTGAAGCTTTCTTT.

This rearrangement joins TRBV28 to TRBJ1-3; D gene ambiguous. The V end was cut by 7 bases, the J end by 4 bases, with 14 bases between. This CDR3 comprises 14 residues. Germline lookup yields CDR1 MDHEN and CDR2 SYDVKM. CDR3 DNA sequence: TGTGCCAGCACCCTCGAGTCGTCAGGAAACACCATATATTTT. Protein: CASTLESSGNTIYF.

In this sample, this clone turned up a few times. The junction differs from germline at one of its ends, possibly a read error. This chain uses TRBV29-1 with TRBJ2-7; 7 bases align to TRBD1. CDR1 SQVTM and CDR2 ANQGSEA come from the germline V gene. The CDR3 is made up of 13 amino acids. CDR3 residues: CSVEDRVSYEQYF. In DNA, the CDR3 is TGCAGCGTCGAAGACAGGGTATCCTACGAGCAGTACTTC.

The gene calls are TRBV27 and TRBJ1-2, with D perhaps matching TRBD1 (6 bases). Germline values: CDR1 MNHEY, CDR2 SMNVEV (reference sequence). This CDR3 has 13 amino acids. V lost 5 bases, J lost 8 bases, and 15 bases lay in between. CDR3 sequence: CASSPQGPRGYTF. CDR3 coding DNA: TGTGCCAGCAGTCCGCAGGGGCCCAGGGGCTACACCTTC.

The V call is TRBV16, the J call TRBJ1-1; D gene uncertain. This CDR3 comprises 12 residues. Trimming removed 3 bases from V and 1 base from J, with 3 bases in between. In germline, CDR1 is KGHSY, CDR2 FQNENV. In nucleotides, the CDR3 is TGTGCCAGCAGCCACGGGAACACTGAAGCTTTCTTT. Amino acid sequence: CASSHGNTEAFF.

CDR3 in amino acids: CASSLTDSRGGELFF. In DNA form, the CDR3 reads TGTGCCAGCAGCCTGACGGATTCTAGAGGGGGGGAGCTGTTTTTT. This chain joins TRBV11-3 and TRBJ2-2; TRBD2 is a possible D gene (5 bases). The CDR3 sequence is 15 residues long. The V end was cut by 5 bases, the J end by 8 bases, with 18 bases between. Germline V gene sequence: CDR1 SGHNT, CDR2 YENEEA.

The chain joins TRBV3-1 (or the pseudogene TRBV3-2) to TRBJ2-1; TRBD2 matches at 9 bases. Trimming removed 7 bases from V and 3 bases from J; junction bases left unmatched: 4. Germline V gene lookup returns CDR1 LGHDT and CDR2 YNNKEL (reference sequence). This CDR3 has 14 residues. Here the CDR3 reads CASNPSGVYNEQFF. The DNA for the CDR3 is TGTGCCAGCAACCCTAGCGGGGTCTACAATGAGCAGTTCTTC.

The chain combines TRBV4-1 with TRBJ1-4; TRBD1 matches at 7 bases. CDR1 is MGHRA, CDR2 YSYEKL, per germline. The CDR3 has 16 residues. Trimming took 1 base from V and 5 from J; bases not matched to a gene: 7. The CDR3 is CASSQGPGTANEKLFF. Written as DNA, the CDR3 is TGCGCCAGCAGCCAAGGGCCCGGGACAGCGAATGAAAAACTGTTTTTT.

CDR3 loop: CASSIDRGDGYTF. Written as DNA, the CDR3 is TGCGCCAGCAGCATTGACAGGGGCGACGGCTACACCTTC. V gene TRBV5-1 combines with J gene TRBJ1-2; 8 bases fit TRBD1. Germline V gene sequence: CDR1 SGHRS, CDR2 YFSETQ. CDR3 length: 13 residues. J gave up 8 bases and V 4 bases, and 7 bases lay outside the gene matches.

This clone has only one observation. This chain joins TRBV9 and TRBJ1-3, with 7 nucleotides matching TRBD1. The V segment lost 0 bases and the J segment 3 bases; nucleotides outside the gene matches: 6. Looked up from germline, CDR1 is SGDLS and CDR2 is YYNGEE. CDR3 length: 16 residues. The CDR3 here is CASSVDGRGFGNTIYF. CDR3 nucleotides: TGTGCCAGCAGCGTAGATGGCAGGGGGTTTGGAAACACCATATATTTT.

CDR3 region: CASSRPGQTTDTQYF. The CDR3 bases are TGTGCCAGCAGCAGACCGGGACAGACCACAGATACGCAGTATTTT. This chain joins TRBV21-1 and TRBJ2-3; the table assigns TRBD1, which was not confirmed against the DNA. TRBV21-1 is listed as a pseudogene. This CDR3 has 15 residues.

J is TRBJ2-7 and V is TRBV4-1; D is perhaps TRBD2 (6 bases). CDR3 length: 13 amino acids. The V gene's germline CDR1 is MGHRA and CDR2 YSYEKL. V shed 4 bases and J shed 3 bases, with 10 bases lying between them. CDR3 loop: CASSRSGDYEQYF. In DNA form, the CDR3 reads TGCGCCAGCAGCCGGTCGGGGGACTACGAGCAGTACTTC.

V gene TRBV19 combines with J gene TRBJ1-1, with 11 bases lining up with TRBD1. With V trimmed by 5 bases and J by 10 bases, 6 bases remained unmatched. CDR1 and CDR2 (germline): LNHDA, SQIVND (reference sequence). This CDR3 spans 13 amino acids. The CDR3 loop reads CASSSGQGVRAFF. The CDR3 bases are TGTGCCAGTAGTTCGGGACAGGGGGTAAGAGCTTTCTTT.

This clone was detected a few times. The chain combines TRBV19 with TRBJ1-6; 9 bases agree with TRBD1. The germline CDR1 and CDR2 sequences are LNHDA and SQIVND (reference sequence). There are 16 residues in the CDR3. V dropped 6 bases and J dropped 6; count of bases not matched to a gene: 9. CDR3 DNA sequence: TGTGCCAGTAGGGAACGGACAGGGGAAGGTAATTCACCCCTCCACTTT. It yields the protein CASRERTGEGNSPLHF.

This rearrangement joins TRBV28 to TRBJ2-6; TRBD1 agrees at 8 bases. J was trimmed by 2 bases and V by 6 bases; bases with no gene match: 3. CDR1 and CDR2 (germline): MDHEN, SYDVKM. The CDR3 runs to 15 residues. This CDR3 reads CASRTTGAGANVLTF. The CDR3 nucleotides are TGTGCCAGCAGAACGACAGGGGCTGGGGCCAACGTCCTGACTTTC.

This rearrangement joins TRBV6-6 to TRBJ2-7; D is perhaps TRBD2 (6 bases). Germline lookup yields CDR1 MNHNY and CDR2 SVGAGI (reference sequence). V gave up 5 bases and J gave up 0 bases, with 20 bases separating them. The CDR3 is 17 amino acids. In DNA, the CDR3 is TGTGCCAGCAGTCCTAGTACCCGGGACGGGAGCTCCTACGAGCAGTACGTC. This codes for CASSPSTRDGSSYEQYV.

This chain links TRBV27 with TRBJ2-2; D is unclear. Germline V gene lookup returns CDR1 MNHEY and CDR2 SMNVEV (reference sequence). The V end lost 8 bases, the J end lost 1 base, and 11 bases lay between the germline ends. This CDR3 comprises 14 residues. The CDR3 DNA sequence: TGTGCCAGCCTGTCCCTTATGAACACCGGGGAGCTGTTTTTT. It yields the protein CASLSLMNTGELFF.

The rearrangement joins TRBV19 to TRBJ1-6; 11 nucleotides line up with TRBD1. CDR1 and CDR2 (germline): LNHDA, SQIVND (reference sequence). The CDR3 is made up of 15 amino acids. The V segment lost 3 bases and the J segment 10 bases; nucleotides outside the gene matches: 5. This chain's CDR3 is CASSIAGTGGSPLHF. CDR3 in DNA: TGTGCCAGTAGTATCGCCGGGACAGGGGGGTCACCCCTCCACTTT.